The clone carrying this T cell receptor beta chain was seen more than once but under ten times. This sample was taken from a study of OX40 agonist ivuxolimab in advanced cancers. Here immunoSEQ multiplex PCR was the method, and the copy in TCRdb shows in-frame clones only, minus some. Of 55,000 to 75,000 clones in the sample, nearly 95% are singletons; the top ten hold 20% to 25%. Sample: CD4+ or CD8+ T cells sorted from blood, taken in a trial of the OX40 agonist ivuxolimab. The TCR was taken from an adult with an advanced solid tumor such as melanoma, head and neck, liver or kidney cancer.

This CDR3 is CASSVGDRDEAFF. The DNA for the CDR3 is TGTGCCAGCAGCGTAGGTGACAGGGATGAAGCTTTCTTT. V and J are TRBV9 and TRBJ1-1; 7 bases match TRBD1. The CDR3 length is 13 residues. With 0 bases clipped from V and 7 bases from J, the junction kept 3 bases outside the gene matches. Germline V lookup: CDR1 SGDLS, CDR2 YYNGEE.